Included here is one T cell receptor (beta chain) sequence, with context. Its antigen remains unidentified. No base quality information exists; no much larger clone differs at one position. This CDR3 is also generated by other DNA sequences in the sample. A distance of 7 bases separates the germline ends of V and J, which lose 3 bases and 2 bases respectively. The CDR3, cysteine through phenylalanine, is 13 amino acids long. CDR3 DNA is the only sequence kept; it has 39 bases, read in frame from the first base. Looking up the germline V gene yields CDR1 KGHSH and CDR2 LQKENI. The source of the sample is a study of shared clonotypes between healthy human individuals (dated by TCRdb to 2018 to 2021). Regarding the study in general: The cohort included a few men and two women between 18 and 49 years of age. For each donor, three plates each were used for CD4 naive and CD4 memory, two plates were used for CD8 naive, and one plate was used for CD8 memory. To estimate repertoire size and how much clonotypes are shared between individuals, the study performed deep sequencing of blood TCR repertoires from roughly five healthy adults. To increase sequencing depth and limit assay-specific biases, different laboratories used diverse techniques to prepare libraries and sequence TCR repertoires. Per donor, leukapheresis produced somewhere between about 0.85 and 8.9 billion PBMCs. Overall results and qualifications from the work: When a few donors were compared, the shared fraction of clonotypes was around 5% for naive CD4, less than 4% for naive CD8, 2% to 2.5% for memory CD4, and about 0.36% for memory CD8. Naive subsets generally had larger estimated clonotype richness than memory subsets did. The genetic and exposure-history diversity represented was limited by the small number of donors. Compared with non-shared clonotypes, the clonotypes found in all four sorted-subset donors had higher generation probabilities. Sampling was limited to blood, and TCR repertoires in tissue likely differ from TCR repertoires in blood. Pairwise subsampling led to the expectation that sequencing depth would affect the degree of clonotype sharing among donors. Rarefaction of sorted-subset datasets indicated incomplete sequencing despite the large sequencing depth.

Using the deep immunoSEQ assay, TCR CDR3 regions were amplified from genomic DNA by multiplex PCR. Extracted genomic DNA from each cell subset was distributed evenly across all wells of several immunoSEQ 96-well plates, and each plate was treated as a replicate. For sorted subsets, each replicate PCR was loaded with 200 ng genomic DNA, equivalent to 32,000 or so T cell genomes. Purified libraries were quantified with a Qubit 3.0 fluorometer, sized on a Bioanalyzer 2100, and re-quantified with the KAPA Library Quantification kit. Every immunoSEQ 96-well plate was sequenced on a separate single-read 150-cycle Illumina NextSeq 550 flow cell. As for how the authors treated the data: The immunoSEQ output contained only junctional sequences without quality scores, so filtering could not match that applied to full-length reads. To assign V/J genes and CDR3, sequences were annotated against IMGT germline references using PyIR, a Python wrapper for IgBLAST v1.9. Any read was removed if the V/J assignment was weak (E-value above 1e-6), the CDR3 was missing, or the read contained stop codons, out-of-frame junctions, or ambiguous translated residues. V3J clonotypes were defined by identical inferred V gene, J gene, and CDR3 amino acid sequence. Percentage overlap between repertoires was calculated by dividing the number of shared unique clonotypes by the size of the smaller repertoire. Repertoire richness was assessed with RTK rarefaction, the Chao1 estimator, and Recon v2.1 estimates of unobserved clonotypes. Generation probabilities were computed with OLGA for all TCRbeta clonotypes obtained by the gDNA method from four donors. TCRdb retrieved this table from immuneACCESS and kept in-frame rearrangements only. Not all clones are present; in checked studies, unresolved V genes account for under half, and no reason is known for the remainder. The V and J calls and clone size are taken from that table; D and trimming were inferred from the DNA. This sample holds 2 million to 2.5 million clones; roughly 90% were observed only once. The ten top clones hold 0.37% of the sample.

Healthy HIV-negative adults with no recently reported acute infections or vaccinations were included as donors. Every donor was a Caucasian adult living in Nashville, Tennessee, USA. CD4+ T cells were enriched by magnetic negative selection; naive cells were then positively selected on CD45RA, and the negative fraction formed the memory subset. After blood collection by leukapheresis, PBMCs were isolated using Ficoll-Histopaque density gradient centrifugation and then cryopreserved in the vapor phase of liquid nitrogen. Purity and quantity of every magnetically sorted T cell population were checked by analytical flow cytometry. Genomic DNA was isolated from each sorted fraction and quantified by UV absorbance on a Nanodrop 2000c.

The source of this sequence is a man aged 18 to 30 in good health. Some clones in this sample may be carry-over from other donors' samples. The rearrangement joined TRBV18 to TRBJ1-1; TRBD1 is a possible D gene, resting on 5 matching bases. The sequencing input was naive CD4+ T cells from PBMCs. The sample's cell subset or site, from its label and the paper: CD45RA+ positively selected. The DNA is TGTGCCAGCTCACCCGGGGGAAACACTGAAGCTTTCTTT. Its protein reads: CASSPGGNTEAFF.